The present TCR beta chain was sequenced within a study of shared clonotypes between healthy human individuals. Broader study findings: Some naive CD4 clonotypes, roughly 4.7%, turned up in common across four donors.

A remark on this clone: The antigen remains unidentified.

Each subset's genomic DNA was shared equally among a number of immunoSEQ plates. Assay: immunoSEQ multiplex PCR; the TCRdb copy retains only in-frame clones and omits some. The sample lists under 1,900,000 clones, roughly 98.5% occurring once. Trimming left V 0 bases short and J 9 bases short, with 20 bases between. The germline V gene has CDR1 MNHEY and CDR2 SVGAGI. The CDR3 runs 16 residues. Sequences were obtained from naive CD4+ T cells sorted from blood. The subset was: CD45RA+ positively selected. This clonotype originated in a man younger than 40 in good health. J is TRBJ2-5 and V is TRBV6-5, with D perhaps matching TRBD1 or TRBD2 (7 bases each). CDR3 sequence: CASSYSSGQEGGSQYF. Here the CDR3 DNA reads TGTGCCAGCAGTTACTCGAGCGGACAGGAGGGGGGGTCCCAGTACTTC.